These 2 T cell receptor beta chains came from one sample sequenced in a study of T cells in women clearing cervical HPV infection. Profiled with immunoSEQ multiplex PCR; TCRdb holds only in-frame clones, not every one. Its table records 40,000 to 60,000 clones. Sequenced: blood buffy coat. The source of these receptors is a woman aged 18 to 75 with a cervical HPV16 infection that either progressed to CIN3+ or cleared (not recorded which).

As for this clone: With the read ending 3 residues before the CDR3 end, the germline J gene is used to fill in that end. This chain links TRBV18 with TRBJ2-2; D possibly corresponds to TRBD2 (6 bases). V dropped 0 bases and J dropped 5 bases, with 16 bases sitting between them. CDR1 is KGHSH, CDR2 LQKENI, per germline. The length of the CDR3 is 17 residues. The CDR3 is CASSPPQAGGSTGELFF. Incomplete CDR3 DNA: TGTGCCAGCTCACCACCCCAAGCCGGGGGTTCTACCGGGGAG.

Of note for this clone: The CDR3 goes on 3 residues after the read ends, and that part is filled in from the germline J gene. This chain links TRBV10-2 with TRBJ1-2; D unclear. Germline values: CDR1 WSHSY, CDR2 SAAADI. This CDR3 spans 15 amino acids. V lost 4 bases and J 2 bases, leaving 14 bases between the germline ends. This chain's CDR3 is CASSAGTRENYGYTF. The part of the CDR3 DNA that was read is TGCGCCAGCAGTGCAGGTACTCGAGAGAACTATGGC.